This T cell receptor (beta chain) is drawn from a study of blood T cell repertoires in COVID-19. Enrolled during active infection, Seattle patients were then followed longitudinally. Method: immunoSEQ multiplex PCR; TCRdb's copy keeps in-frame clones and lacks some. The table includes roughly 250,000 clones, more than 90% detected once. The source material was peripheral blood. This clonotype was sampled from a young adult with COVID-19, enrolled during active disease.

CDR3 DNA sequence: TGCGCCAGCAGCTCGCGGACAGAGAACACTGAAGCTTTCTTT. Amino acids: CASSSRTENTEAFF. The chain has TRBV4-1 and TRBJ1-1; weak D call: TRBD1 (6 bases). Germline assignment: CDR1 MGHRA and CDR2 YSYEKL. Trimming shortened V by 5 bases and J by 1 base, and 11 bases separated the two germline ends. This CDR3 has 14 residues.